This T cell receptor beta chain was recorded in a study of blood T cell repertoires in COVID-19. Study context: PBMCs, B-cell-depleted T cells, or T cells were the source of the cDNA or gDNA that made up the material.

Germline lookup yields CDR1 GTSNPN and CDR2 SVGIG (reference sequence). This CDR3 region has 16 residues. The germline V and J ends were trimmed by 0 bases and 4 bases, with 18 bases remaining between them. Some clones are missing from TCRdb's copy, which holds only in-frame ones; the method was immunoSEQ multiplex PCR. This sample has fewer than 400,000 clones, with roughly 85% found just once. The material sequenced was PBMCs or T cells enriched from blood (not recorded which). V gene TRBV30 combines with J gene TRBJ1-2; TRBD1 might be the D (5 bases). This receptor was obtained from a man in his thirties or forties who had recovered from COVID-19. The CDR3 loop reads CAWSVRAALGLYGYTF. As DNA, the CDR3 is TGTGCCTGGAGTGTAAGGGCAGCCCTGGGGCTCTATGGCTACACCTTC.